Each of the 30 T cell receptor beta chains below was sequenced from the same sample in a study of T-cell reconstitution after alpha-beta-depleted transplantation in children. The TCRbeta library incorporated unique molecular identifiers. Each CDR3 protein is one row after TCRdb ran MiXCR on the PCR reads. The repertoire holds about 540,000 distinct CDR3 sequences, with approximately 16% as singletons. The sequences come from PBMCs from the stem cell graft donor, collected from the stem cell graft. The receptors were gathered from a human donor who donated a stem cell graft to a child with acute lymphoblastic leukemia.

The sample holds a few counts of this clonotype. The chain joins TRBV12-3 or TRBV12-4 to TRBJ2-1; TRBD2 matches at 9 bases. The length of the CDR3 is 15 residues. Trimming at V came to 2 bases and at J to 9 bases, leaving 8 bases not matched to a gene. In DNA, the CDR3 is TGTGCCAGCAGTTTAAGGCCTAGCGGGGAGGCTGAGCAGTTCTTC. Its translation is CASSLRPSGEAEQFF.

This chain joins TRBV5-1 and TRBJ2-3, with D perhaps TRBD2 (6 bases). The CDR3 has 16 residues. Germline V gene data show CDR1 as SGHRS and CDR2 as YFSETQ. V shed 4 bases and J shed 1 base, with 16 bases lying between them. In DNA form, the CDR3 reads TGCGCCAGCAGCGCTGGGACTTCGCGCCGCACAGATACGCAGTATTTT. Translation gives CASSAGTSRRTDTQYF. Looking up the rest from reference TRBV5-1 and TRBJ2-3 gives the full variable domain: KAGVTQTPRYLIKTRGQQVTLSCSPISGHRSVSWYQQTPGQGLQFLFEYFSETQRNKGNFPGRFSGRQFSNSRSEMNVSTLELGDSALYLCASSAGTSRRTDTQYFGPGTRLTVL.

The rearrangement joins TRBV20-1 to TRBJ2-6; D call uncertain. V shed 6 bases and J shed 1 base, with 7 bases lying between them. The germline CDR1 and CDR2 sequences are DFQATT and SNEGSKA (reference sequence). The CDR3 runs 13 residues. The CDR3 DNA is TGCAGTGCAGCACCTTCTGGGGCCAACGTCCTGACTTTC. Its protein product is CSAAPSGANVLTF.

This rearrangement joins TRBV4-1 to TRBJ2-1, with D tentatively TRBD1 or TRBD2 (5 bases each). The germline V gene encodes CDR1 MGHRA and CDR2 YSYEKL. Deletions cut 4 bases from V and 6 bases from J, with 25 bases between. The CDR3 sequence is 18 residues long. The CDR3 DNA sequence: TGCGCCAGCAGCCGAGGGGATCTTGGGTTGTTGTTTGGCAATGAGCAGTTCTTC. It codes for CASSRGDLGLLFGNEQFF.

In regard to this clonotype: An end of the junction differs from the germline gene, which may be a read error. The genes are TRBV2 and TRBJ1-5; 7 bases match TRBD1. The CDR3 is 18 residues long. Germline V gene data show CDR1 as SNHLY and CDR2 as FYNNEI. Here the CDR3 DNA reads TGTGCCTGCAGGGGAGGGAAAGGGGGCGCCGTCAGCAATCAGCCCCAGCATTTT. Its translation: CACRGGKGGAVSNQPQHF.

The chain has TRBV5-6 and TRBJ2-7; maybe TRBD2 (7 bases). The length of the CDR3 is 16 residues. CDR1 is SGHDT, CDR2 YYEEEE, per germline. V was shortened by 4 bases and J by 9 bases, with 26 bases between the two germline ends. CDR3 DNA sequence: TGTGCCAGCAGCCCGGAGGGGGGCGGGAGCGCCAACGGGCAGTACTTC. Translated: CASSPEGGGSANGQYF.

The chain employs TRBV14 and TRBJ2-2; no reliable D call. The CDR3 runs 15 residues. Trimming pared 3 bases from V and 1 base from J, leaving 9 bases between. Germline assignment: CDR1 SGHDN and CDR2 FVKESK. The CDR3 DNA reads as TGTGCCAGCAGCCATCGGGTCCTGAACACCGGGGAGCTGTTTTTT. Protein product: CASSHRVLNTGELFF.

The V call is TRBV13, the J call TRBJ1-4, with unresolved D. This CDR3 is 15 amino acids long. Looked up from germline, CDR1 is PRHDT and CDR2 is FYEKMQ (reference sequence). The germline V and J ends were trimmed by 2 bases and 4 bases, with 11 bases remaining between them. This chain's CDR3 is CASSLYAGVNEKLFF. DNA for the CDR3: TGTGCCAGCAGCTTATATGCCGGGGTTAATGAAAAACTGTTTTTT.

CDR3 protein: CASSLKGGGTEAFF. The CDR3 DNA reads as TGTGCCAGCAGCTTAAAGGGAGGGGGCACTGAAGCTTTCTTT. This chain connects TRBV7-9 to TRBJ1-1; D perhaps matches TRBD1 (6 bases). The ends were cut back, 2 bases at V and 4 bases at J, with 11 bases in the middle. Looked up from germline, CDR1 is SEHNR and CDR2 is FQNEAQ (reference sequence). CDR3 size: 14 residues.

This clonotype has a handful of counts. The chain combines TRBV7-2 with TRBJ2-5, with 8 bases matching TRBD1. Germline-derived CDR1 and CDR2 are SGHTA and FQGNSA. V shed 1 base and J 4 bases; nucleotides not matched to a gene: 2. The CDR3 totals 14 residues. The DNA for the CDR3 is TGTGCCAGCAGCTTAGTACAGGGGGGAGAGACCCAGTACTTC. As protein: CASSLVQGGETQYF.

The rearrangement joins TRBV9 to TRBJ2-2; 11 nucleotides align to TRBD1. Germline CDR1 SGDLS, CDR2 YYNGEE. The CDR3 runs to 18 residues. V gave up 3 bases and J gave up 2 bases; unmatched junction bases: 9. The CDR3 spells CASSAKMGQGVNTGELFF. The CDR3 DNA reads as TGTGCCAGCAGCGCGAAGATGGGACAGGGGGTTAACACCGGGGAGCTGTTTTTT.

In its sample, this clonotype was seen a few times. CDR3 in DNA: TGCAGCGTCCTAGGGGGAATCACAGATACGCAGTATTTT. Amino acid sequence: CSVLGGITDTQYF. The rearrangement joins TRBV29-1 to TRBJ2-3; D perhaps matches TRBD1 (6 bases). V lost 6 bases and J lost 2, with 12 bases in between. This CDR3 has 13 residues. In germline, CDR1 is SQVTM, CDR2 ANQGSEA.

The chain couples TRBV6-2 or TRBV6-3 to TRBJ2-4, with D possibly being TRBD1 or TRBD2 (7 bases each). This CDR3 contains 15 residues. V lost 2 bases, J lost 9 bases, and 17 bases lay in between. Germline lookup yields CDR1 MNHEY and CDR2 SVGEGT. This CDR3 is CASSYRQGDYFIQYF. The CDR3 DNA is TGTGCCAGCAGTTACCGTCAGGGGGACTACTTCATTCAGTACTTC.

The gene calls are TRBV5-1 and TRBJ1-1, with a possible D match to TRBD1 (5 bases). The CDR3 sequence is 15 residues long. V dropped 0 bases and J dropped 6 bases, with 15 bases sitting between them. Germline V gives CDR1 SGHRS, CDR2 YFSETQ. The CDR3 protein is CASSLDRWGVAEAFF. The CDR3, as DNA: TGCGCCAGCAGCTTGGATAGGTGGGGGGTCGCTGAAGCTTTCTTT.

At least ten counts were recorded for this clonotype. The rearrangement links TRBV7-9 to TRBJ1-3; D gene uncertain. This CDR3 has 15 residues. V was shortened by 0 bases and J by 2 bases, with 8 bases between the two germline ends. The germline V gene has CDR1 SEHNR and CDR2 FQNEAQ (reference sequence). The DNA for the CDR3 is TGTGCCAGCAGCTTAGCGGGCAGCACTGGAAACACCATATATTTT. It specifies CASSLAGSTGNTIYF.

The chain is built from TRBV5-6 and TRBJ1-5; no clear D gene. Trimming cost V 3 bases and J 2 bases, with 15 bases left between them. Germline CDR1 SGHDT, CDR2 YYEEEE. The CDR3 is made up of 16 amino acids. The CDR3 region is CASSSRTDYGNQPQHF. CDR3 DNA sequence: TGTGCCAGCAGCTCCCGGACTGATTACGGCAATCAGCCCCAGCATTTT.

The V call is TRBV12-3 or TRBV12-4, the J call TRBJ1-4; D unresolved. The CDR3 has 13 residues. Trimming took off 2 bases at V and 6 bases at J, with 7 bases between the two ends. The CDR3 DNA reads TGTGCCAGCAGTTTAAGGGCAGATGAAAAACTGTTTTTT. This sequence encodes CASSLRADEKLFF.

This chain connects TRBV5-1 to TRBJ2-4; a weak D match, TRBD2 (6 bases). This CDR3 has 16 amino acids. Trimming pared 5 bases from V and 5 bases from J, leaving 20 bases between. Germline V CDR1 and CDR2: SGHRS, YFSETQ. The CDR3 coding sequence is TGCGCCAGCAGATGGGAAGCGGGCTCGGGTGAAAACATTCAGTACTTC. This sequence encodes CASRWEAGSGENIQYF.

Here the CDR3 reads CATSVPSPKGNEQFF. CDR3 coding DNA: TGTGCCACCAGCGTCCCCTCCCCCAAGGGCAATGAGCAGTTCTTC. J is TRBJ2-1 and V is TRBV24-1; D is undetermined. The V end was cut by 7 bases, the J end by 6 bases, with 18 bases between. This CDR3 comprises 15 residues. Germline assignment: CDR1 KGHDR and CDR2 SFDVKD.

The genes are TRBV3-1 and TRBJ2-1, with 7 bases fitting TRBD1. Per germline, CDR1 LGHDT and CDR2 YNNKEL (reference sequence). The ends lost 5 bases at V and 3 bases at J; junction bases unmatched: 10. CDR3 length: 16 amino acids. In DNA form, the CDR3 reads TGTGCCAGCAGCACCGGGACAGATAACTTCTACAATGAGCAGTTCTTC. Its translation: CASSTGTDNFYNEQFF.

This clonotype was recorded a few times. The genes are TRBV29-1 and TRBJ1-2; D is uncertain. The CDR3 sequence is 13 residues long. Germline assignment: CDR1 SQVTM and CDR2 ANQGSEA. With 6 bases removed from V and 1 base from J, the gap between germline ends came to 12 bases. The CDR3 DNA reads TGCAGCGTGGCCCACAGCTTTAACTATGGCTACACCTTC. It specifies CSVAHSFNYGYTF.

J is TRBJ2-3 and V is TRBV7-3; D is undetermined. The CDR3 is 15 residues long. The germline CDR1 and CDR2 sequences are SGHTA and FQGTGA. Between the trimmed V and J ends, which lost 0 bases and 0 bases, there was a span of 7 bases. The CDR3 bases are TGTGCCAGCAGCTTAACTTTCTCTAGCACAGATACGCAGTATTTT. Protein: CASSLTFSSTDTQYF.

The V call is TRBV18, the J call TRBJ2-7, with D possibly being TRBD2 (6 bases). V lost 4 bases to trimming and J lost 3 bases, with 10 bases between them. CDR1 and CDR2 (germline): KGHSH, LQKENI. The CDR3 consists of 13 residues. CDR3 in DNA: TGTGCCAGCTCACACGGGAGTGGCTACGAGCAGTACTTC. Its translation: CASSHGSGYEQYF.

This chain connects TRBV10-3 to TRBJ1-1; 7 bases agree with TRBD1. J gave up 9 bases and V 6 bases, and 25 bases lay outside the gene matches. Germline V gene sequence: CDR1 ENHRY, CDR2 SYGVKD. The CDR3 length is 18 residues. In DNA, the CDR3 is TGTGCCATCAGCCTAGGGGGGACAGCCTTATCCGAAAGCCGAAAAGCTTTCTTT. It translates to CAISLGGTALSESRKAFF.

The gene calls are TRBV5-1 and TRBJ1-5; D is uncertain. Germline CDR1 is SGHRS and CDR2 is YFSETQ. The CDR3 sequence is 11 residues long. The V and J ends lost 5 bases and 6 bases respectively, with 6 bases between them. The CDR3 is CASRTFQPQHF. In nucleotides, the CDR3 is TGCGCCAGCAGAACGTTTCAGCCCCAGCATTTT.

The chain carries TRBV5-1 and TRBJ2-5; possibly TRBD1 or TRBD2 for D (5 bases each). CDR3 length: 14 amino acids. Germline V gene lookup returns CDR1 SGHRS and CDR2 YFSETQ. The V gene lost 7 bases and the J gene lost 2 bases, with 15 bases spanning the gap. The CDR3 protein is CASSSPWGQETQYF. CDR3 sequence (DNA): TGCGCCAGCTCGTCTCCCTGGGGGCAAGAGACCCAGTACTTC.

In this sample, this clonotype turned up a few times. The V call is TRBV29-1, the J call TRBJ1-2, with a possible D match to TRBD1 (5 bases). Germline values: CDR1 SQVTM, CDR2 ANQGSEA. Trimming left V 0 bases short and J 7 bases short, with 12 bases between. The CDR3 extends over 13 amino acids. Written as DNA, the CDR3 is TGCAGCGTTGAAGATCGGGGGGACGGTGGCTACACCTTC. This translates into CSVEDRGDGGYTF.

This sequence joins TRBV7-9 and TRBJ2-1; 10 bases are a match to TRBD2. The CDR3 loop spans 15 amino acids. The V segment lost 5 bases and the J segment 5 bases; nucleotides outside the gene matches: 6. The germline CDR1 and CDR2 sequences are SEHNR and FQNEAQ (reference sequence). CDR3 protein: CASSDGLADHNEQFF. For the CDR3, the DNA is TGTGCCAGCAGCGACGGACTAGCGGACCACAATGAGCAGTTCTTC.

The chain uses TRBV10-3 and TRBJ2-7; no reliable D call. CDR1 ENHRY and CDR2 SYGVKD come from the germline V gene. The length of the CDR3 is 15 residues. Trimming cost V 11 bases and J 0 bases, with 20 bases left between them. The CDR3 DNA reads TGTGCCCTTGTCAGTGGTAACGCGAACTCCTACGAGCAGTACTTC. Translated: CALVSGNANSYEQYF.

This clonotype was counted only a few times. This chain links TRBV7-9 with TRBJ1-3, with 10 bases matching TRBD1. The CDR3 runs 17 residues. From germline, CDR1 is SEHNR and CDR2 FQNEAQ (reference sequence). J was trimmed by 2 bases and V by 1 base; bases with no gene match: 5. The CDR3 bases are TGTGCCAGCAGCTTAGATGGGACAGGGGCAACTGGAAACACCATATATTTT. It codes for CASSLDGTGATGNTIYF.